The TCR beta chain under discussion was sequenced for a study of shared clonotypes between healthy human individuals. Measured with immunoSEQ multiplex PCR; TCRdb has only the in-frame clones, and not every one. The table lists about 1 million clones, roughly 70% of them singletons. With V trimmed by 6 bases and J by 5 bases, 10 bases remained unmatched. The CDR3 extends over 15 amino acids. Looked up from germline, CDR1 is SNHLY and CDR2 is FYNNEI. Comments on this clone: It may be a read error: a sequence one base away is much more abundant.

The chain links TRBV2 to TRBJ1-2; the match to TRBD1 covers 9 bases. Sequenced material: memory CD4+ T cells sorted from blood. Subset denoted: CD45RA-negative fraction. The receptor's source is a man aged 18 to 29 in good health. As DNA, the CDR3 is TGTGCCAGCAGGGAGGGACAGGGAACGAGGTATGGCTACACCTTC. It is translated as CASREGQGTRYGYTF.